A single sample gave rise to the 8 T cell receptor beta chains below, sequenced in a study of somatic mutations in cytotoxic T cells in rheumatoid arthritis. The table came from immunoSEQ multiplex PCR; TCRdb's copy has only in-frame clones and leaves some out. The sample records about 30,000 clones, around 86% being singletons. The sample taken for sequencing was CD8+ T cells sorted from blood. Receptors originate from an adult with rheumatoid arthritis.

J is TRBJ1-3 and V is TRBV9; tentative D call: TRBD1 (5 bases). CDR1 and CDR2 (germline): SGDLS, YYNGEE. V lost 0 bases to trimming and J lost 0 bases, with 7 bases between them. The length of the CDR3 is 15 residues. The CDR3 loop reads CASSVVGGSGNTIYF. In nucleotides, the CDR3 is TGTGCCAGCAGCGTAGTGGGGGGCTCTGGAAACACCATATATTTT.

The V and J genes are TRBV29-1 and TRBJ2-1; D might be TRBD2 (5 bases). The CDR3 is 13 residues long. The V and J ends lost 4 bases and 1 base respectively, with 8 bases between them. Germline values: CDR1 SQVTM, CDR2 ANQGSEA. The CDR3 DNA is TGCAGCGTTGCCGGGGTTTCCTACAATGAGCAGTTCTTC. This encodes CSVAGVSYNEQFF.

This clone was seen a handful of times. V gene TRBV2 combines with J gene TRBJ1-2; unclear D gene. Trimming shortened V by 6 bases and J by 5 bases, and 4 bases separated the two germline ends. This CDR3 spans 10 amino acids. Per germline, CDR1 SNHLY and CDR2 FYNNEI. The CDR3 reads CASRDYGYTF. The CDR3 nucleotides are TGTGCCAGCAGAGATTATGGCTACACCTTC.

On this clone: At one of its ends the junction is not consistent with the germline gene, which may arise from a read error. The chain uses TRBV7-9 and TRBJ1-2; the match to TRBD1 covers 7 bases. Germline V lookup: CDR1 SEHNR, CDR2 FQNEAQ (reference sequence). The CDR3 loop spans 17 amino acids. Written as DNA, the CDR3 is TGCGCCAGCAGCCAAGATCTGGGACAGCGCCATGGGTATGGCTACACCTTC. This codes for CASSQDLGQRHGYGYTF.

The chain links TRBV5-4 to TRBJ1-6, with unresolved D. The ends were cut back, 2 bases at V and 5 bases at J, with 8 bases in the middle. Germline values: CDR1 SGHNT, CDR2 YYREEE (reference sequence). The CDR3 length is 14 residues. CDR3 sequence (DNA): TGTGCCAGCAGCTTCGTACGGGATAATTCACCCCTCCACTTT. It codes for CASSFVRDNSPLHF.

V gene TRBV18 combines with J gene TRBJ2-7, with 7 bases fitting TRBD1. This CDR3 comprises 15 residues. V shed 2 bases and J 3 bases; nucleotides not matched to a gene: 7. Germline CDR1 KGHSH, CDR2 LQKENI. The CDR3 coding sequence is TGTGCCAGCTCACCAGTGGACAGGCTTTACTACGAGCAGTACTTC. Translation: CASSPVDRLYYEQYF. The variable domain in full, completed from reference TRBV18 and TRBJ2-7, reads NAGVMQNPRHLVRRRGQEARLRCSPMKGHSHVYWYRQLPEEGLKFMVYLQKENIIDESGMPKERFSAEFPKEGPSILRIQQVVRGDSAAYFCASSPVDRLYYEQYFGPGTRLTVT.

The genes are TRBV12-5 and TRBJ2-2, with D possibly being TRBD2 (6 bases). V lost 4 bases to trimming and J lost 2 bases, with 14 bases between them. The CDR3 covers 16 residues. Germline CDR1 is LGHNT and CDR2 is FRNRAP. Here the CDR3 DNA reads TGTGCTAGTGGTTGGCCCACCGGGACTAACACCGGGGAGCTGTTTTTT. Its translation is CASGWPTGTNTGELFF.

The chain has TRBV4-1 and TRBJ2-3, with D unresolved. V lost 1 base to trimming and J lost 0 bases, with 8 bases between them. Germline CDR1 reads MGHRA; CDR2 reads YSYEKL. The CDR3 has 15 amino acids. This CDR3 is CASSQVLTSTDTQYF. For the CDR3, the DNA is TGCGCCAGCAGCCAAGTTCTAACTAGCACAGATACGCAGTATTTT.